The rows below give T cell receptor beta chains drawn from one sample of a study of cytomegalovirus exposure and HLA in healthy donors. Generated by immunoSEQ multiplex PCR, the TCRdb table keeps only in-frame clones and is missing some. The sample includes approximately 150,000 clones, 68% of them seen just once. The sample comprised PBMCs. The receptor set was obtained from a woman aged 18-29 years in good health and CMV-seropositive. Each CDR3 is given with its conserved first and last residue. A D gene is named only where the DNA matches it firmly. The listing skips clone size in some rows; elsewhere it reads once, few, many or a size class.

d_gene: TRBD1; abundance: .; v_gene: TRBV25-1; j_gene: TRBJ1-5; CDR3nt: TGTGCCAGCAGCGAGAGGCAGGGGGATCAGCCCCAGCATTTT; CDR3aa: CASSERQGDQPQHF
d_gene: .; abundance: few; v_gene: TRBV27; j_gene: TRBJ1-1; CDR3nt: TGTGCCACCCACCCTAGCCCCCGAAAGGACAGAAACACTGAAGCTTTCTTT; CDR3aa: CATHPSPRKDRNTEAFF
d_gene: TRBD1; abundance: .; v_gene: TRBV7-7; j_gene: TRBJ2-1; CDR3nt: TGTGCTAGCAGCCAGGGACAGGGGAAGAATGAGCAGTTCTTC; CDR3aa: CASSQGQGKNEQFF
d_gene: TRBD1; abundance: .; v_gene: TRBV27; j_gene: TRBJ2-2; CDR3nt: TGTGCCAGCCGGCCGAGGACAGGGAAAACCGGGGAGCTGTTTTTT; CDR3aa: CASRPRTGKTGELFF
d_gene: .; abundance: .; v_gene: TRBV7-6; j_gene: TRBJ2-7; CDR3nt: TGTGCCAGCAGCTTATCGCTTCTAGACGAGCAGTACTTC; CDR3aa: CASSLSLLDEQYF
d_gene: .; abundance: few; v_gene: TRBV30; j_gene: TRBJ2-5; CDR3nt: TGTGCCTGGAGTGTGAGTTGGGAGACCCAGTACTTC; CDR3aa: CAWSVSWETQYF
d_gene: TRBD2; abundance: few; v_gene: TRBV4-2; j_gene: TRBJ2-7; CDR3nt: TGTGCCAGCAGCCGGCCTAGCGGGAGTGTTTACGAGCAGTACTTC; CDR3aa: CASSRPSGSVYEQYF
d_gene: .; abundance: .; v_gene: TRBV6-5; j_gene: TRBJ1-1; CDR3nt: TGTGCCAGCAGTTACTCGCGTTCTAACACTGAAGCTTTCTTT; CDR3aa: CASSYSRSNTEAFF
d_gene: .; abundance: .; v_gene: TRBV7-9; j_gene: TRBJ1-1; CDR3nt: TGTGCCAGCAGCAGAGAGGGGGAAAGGACTGAAGCTTTCTTT; CDR3aa: CASSREGERTEAFF
d_gene: .; abundance: .; v_gene: TRBV27; j_gene: TRBJ1-4; CDR3nt: TGTGCCAGCAGTTTGCGGGCCACGAATGAAAAACTGTTTTTT; CDR3aa: CASSLRATNEKLFF
d_gene: .; abundance: few; v_gene: TRBV29-1; j_gene: TRBJ1-2; CDR3nt: TGCAGCGTTGGACAGGCCGACTATGGCTACACCTTC; CDR3aa: CSVGQADYGYTF
d_gene: .; abundance: once; v_gene: TRBV18; j_gene: TRBJ2-6; CDR3nt: TGTGCCAGCTCGCTCTCTACGCCTAACTCTGGGGCCAACGTCCTGACTTTC; CDR3aa: CASSLSTPNSGANVLTF
d_gene: TRBD2; abundance: once; v_gene: TRBV30; j_gene: TRBJ2-7; CDR3nt: TGTGCCTGGAGGGGCGGGAGCTACGAGCAGTACTTC; CDR3aa: CAWRGGSYEQYF